This T cell receptor (beta chain) was identified during a study of CD8+ T cells in alopecia areata. Whole-study results and caveats: Compared with mice, patients displayed less clear TCR sharing, possibly for HLA-related reasons. Clonality exceeded that of normal scalp in lesional scalp, most notably in alopecia totalis/universalis. It was observed that many expanded lesional clones persisted in scalp and blood during tofacitinib.

With respect to this clone: Its target is not known.

Once RNA had been extracted, it was reverse transcribed into cDNA to act as the sequencing template. Clones were read by immunoSEQ multiplex PCR, and TCRdb kept only the in-frame ones, dropping some. Of fewer than 350,000 clones listed, roughly 64% are singletons. Treatment reported: oral pan-JAK inhibitor, 5-10 mg twice daily. Trimming cost V 5 bases and J 2 bases; bases outside gene matches: 8. Germline CDR1 and CDR2: SGHAT and FQDESV (reference sequence). The CDR3 spans 17 residues. The sequence was obtained from a human donor with alopecia areata. Sequenced material: CD4+ T cells sorted from blood, taken at week 24, from a patient treated with tofacitinib. This chain connects TRBV11-1 to TRBJ2-3, with TRBD2 matching 12 bases. Here the CDR3 DNA reads TGTGCCAGCAGCCCCTGGACTAGCGGGGTTAACACAGATACGCAGTATTTT. This sequence encodes CASSPWTSGVNTDTQYF.